This is a list of T cell receptor beta chains from one sample in a study of cytomegalovirus exposure and HLA in healthy donors. Data came from immunoSEQ multiplex PCR; TCRdb stores just in-frame clones and leaves some out. The sample yields roughly 140,000 clones, under 70% seen once. The sequenced material came from PBMCs. The receptor set was obtained from a woman younger than 45 in good health and CMV-seropositive. Each CDR3 is given with its conserved first and last residue. The size field is filled for only some rows; it gives once, few, many or a size class.

cdr3_aa: CATQPHRNYEQYF; j_call: TRBJ2-7; v_call: TRBV2; clone_size: NA
cdr3_aa: CASSLRGSLAGSAGELFF; j_call: TRBJ2-2; v_call: TRBV4-1; clone_size: few
cdr3_aa: CAGVDRGSGNTIYF; j_call: TRBJ1-3; v_call: TRBV6-1; clone_size: NA
cdr3_aa: CASSLGGGNTGELFF; j_call: TRBJ2-2; v_call: TRBV7-9; clone_size: NA
cdr3_aa: CASSQWGTGNYEQYF; j_call: TRBJ2-7; v_call: TRBV14; clone_size: NA
cdr3_aa: CATREGGGNTIYF; j_call: TRBJ1-3; v_call: TRBV19; clone_size: NA
cdr3_aa: CASSGTSQPQHF; j_call: TRBJ1-5; v_call: TRBV2; clone_size: NA
cdr3_aa: CASSVEGTSAETQYF; j_call: TRBJ2-5; v_call: TRBV9; clone_size: few
cdr3_aa: CASRPGRDHGYTF; j_call: TRBJ1-2; v_call: TRBV7-2; clone_size: NA
cdr3_aa: CAWSLPREQYF; j_call: TRBJ2-5; v_call: TRBV30; clone_size: once
cdr3_aa: CASASSPGHPTENTEAFF; j_call: TRBJ1-1; v_call: TRBV5-4; clone_size: NA
cdr3_aa: CASSLGLSQYF; j_call: TRBJ2-5; v_call: TRBV28; clone_size: NA
cdr3_aa: CASRKGLAGDNEQFF; j_call: TRBJ2-1; v_call: TRBV4-1; clone_size: NA
cdr3_aa: CSAPGQTDTQYF; j_call: TRBJ2-3; v_call: TRBV29-1; clone_size: NA
cdr3_aa: CASSLTSAYNEQFF; j_call: TRBJ2-1; v_call: TRBV7-9; clone_size: NA
cdr3_aa: CASSVAGDRASTDTQYF; j_call: TRBJ2-3; v_call: TRBV9; clone_size: few
cdr3_aa: CASSSDRGTEAFF; j_call: TRBJ1-1; v_call: TRBV5-1; clone_size: NA
cdr3_aa: CASSSTGTENNEQFF; j_call: TRBJ2-1; v_call: TRBV5-1; clone_size: NA
cdr3_aa: CASTETRGEVHEQYF; j_call: TRBJ2-7; v_call: TRBV11-3; clone_size: NA
cdr3_aa: CAWSVRENQPQHF; j_call: TRBJ1-5; v_call: TRBV30; clone_size: NA
cdr3_aa: CASSERGYEQYF; j_call: TRBJ2-7; v_call: TRBV6-6; clone_size: many
cdr3_aa: CASSVQSYEQYF; j_call: TRBJ2-7; v_call: TRBV5-6; clone_size: NA
cdr3_aa: CAWSGQDTGELFF; j_call: TRBJ2-2; v_call: TRBV30; clone_size: NA
cdr3_aa: CASSGGHRVVSTF; j_call: TRBJ1-2; v_call: TRBV9; clone_size: few
cdr3_aa: CASSEYRGRETQYF; j_call: TRBJ2-5; v_call: TRBV25-1; clone_size: NA
cdr3_aa: CAWSGVLVRDEQFF; j_call: TRBJ2-1; v_call: TRBV30; clone_size: NA
cdr3_aa: CASSHKQGSTQYF; j_call: TRBJ2-3; v_call: TRBV25-1; clone_size: few
cdr3_aa: CASEGAIPYEQYF; j_call: TRBJ2-7; v_call: TRBV5-5; clone_size: NA
cdr3_aa: CASSLISGGGGSYEQYF; j_call: TRBJ2-7; v_call: TRBV7-8; clone_size: NA
cdr3_aa: CASSIGRNYGYTF; j_call: TRBJ1-2; v_call: TRBV19; clone_size: NA
cdr3_aa: CASSDSGGGFF; j_call: TRBJ2-1; v_call: TRBV2; clone_size: few
cdr3_aa: CASSQGGSGRANTQYF; j_call: TRBJ2-3; v_call: TRBV4-1; clone_size: NA
cdr3_aa: CASSLAPHGGADGYTF; j_call: TRBJ1-2; v_call: TRBV7-9; clone_size: NA
cdr3_aa: CAWRRQGLNEQYF; j_call: TRBJ2-7; v_call: TRBV30; clone_size: few
cdr3_aa: CASSPQGTSPPLVQYF; j_call: TRBJ2-7; v_call: TRBV11-2; clone_size: NA
cdr3_aa: CASSSDRDSSYNEQFF; j_call: TRBJ2-1; v_call: TRBV7-6; clone_size: NA
cdr3_aa: CASQIGRPDTQYF; j_call: TRBJ2-3; v_call: TRBV2; clone_size: NA
cdr3_aa: CASSGRTQRGYTF; j_call: TRBJ1-2; v_call: TRBV11-3; clone_size: NA
cdr3_aa: CSASSQETQYF; j_call: TRBJ2-5; v_call: TRBV20-1; clone_size: NA
cdr3_aa: CASISPGNTIYF; j_call: TRBJ1-3; v_call: TRBV27; clone_size: once
cdr3_aa: CASSEVGQGADQYF; j_call: TRBJ2-7; v_call: TRBV6-1; clone_size: NA
cdr3_aa: CSVAGTGGRVNTEAFF; j_call: TRBJ1-1; v_call: TRBV29-1; clone_size: NA